This is a list of T cell receptor beta chains from one sample in a study of neurological immune-mediated disorders. TCRdb reprocessed the 5' RACE reads with MiXCR, giving one entry per CDR3 protein. Here the sample spans some 15,000 distinct CDR3 sequences, 3.5% being singletons. The sequenced sample was CD8+ T cells from blood. These receptors were obtained from a woman in her thirties or forties in good health. The CDR3 runs from the conserved cysteine through the conserved F or W. A D gene is named only where the DNA matches it firmly. Rows may omit the clone size; those that give it use once, few, many or a size class.

d_gene,abundance,j_gene,v_gene,len,CDR3nt,CDR3aa
NA,many,TRBJ2-3,TRBV5-1,15,TGCGCCAGCAGCTTGGCACGGGAGAGGGCAGATACGCAGTATTTT,CASSLARERADTQYF
TRBD2,many,TRBJ2-1,TRBV5-1,15,TGCGCCAGCAGCTTGGCCAGCGGGAGGGCCAATGAGCAGTTCTTC,CASSLASGRANEQFF
NA,large,TRBJ2-3,TRBV5-1,13,TGCGCCAGCAGCTTGAGGGGGACAGATACGCAGTATTTT,CASSLRGTDTQYF
TRBD1,many,TRBJ1-1,TRBV30,12,TGTGCCTGGAGTTTTGGGGACAGGGAAGCTTTCTTT,CAWSFGDREAFF
TRBD2,many,TRBJ2-7,TRBV7-9,16,TGTGCCAGCAGCTTATCTAGCGGGAGATCCCTCTACGAGCAGTACTTC,CASSLSSGRSLYEQYF
NA,many,TRBJ2-3,TRBV15,19,TGTGCCACCAGCAGAGAGGGGGAGGCAGGGCCCCAACGCACAGATACGCAGTATTTT,CATSREGEAGPQRTDTQYF
TRBD1,many,TRBJ2-7,TRBV15,15,TGTGCCACCAGCAGACCGGACAGGGATCGCGACGAGCAGTACTTC,CATSRPDRDRDEQYF
NA,few,TRBJ2-1,TRBV15,14,TGTGCCAGCGCGTCTACCACGGCCTACAATGAGCAGTTCTTC,CASASTTAYNEQFF
TRBD2,many,TRBJ2-2,TRBV7-6,18,TGTGCCAGCAGCTTACCAGACACGGGACTAGCGAGTACCGGGGAGCTGTTTTTT,CASSLPDTGLASTGELFF
TRBD2,many,TRBJ2-3,TRBV24-1,16,TGTGCCACCAGTGACCCCTCGCGGGAGGGGGCAGATACGCAGTATTTT,CATSDPSREGADTQYF
NA,many,TRBJ2-3,TRBV12-3/TRBV12-4,16,TGTGCCAGCAGTTTTTATACAGGGATGGGGGATCATACGCAGTATTTT,CASSFYTGMGDHTQYF
NA,many,TRBJ1-2,TRBV3-1,15,TGTGCCAGCAGCCCTAAGAGGGGGTGGTTCGATGGCTACACCTTC,CASSPKRGWFDGYTF
NA,many,TRBJ2-5,TRBV29-1,12,TGCAGCGCCGATCGGGACCTAGAAGCTCAGTACTTC,CSADRDLEAQYF
NA,many,TRBJ1-1,TRBV7-2,13,TGTGCCAGCAGCTTAAACGCCTGGGTTGAAGCTTTCTTT,CASSLNAWVEAFF
NA,many,TRBJ2-3,TRBV6-4,13,TGTGCCAGCGGTGAGCGGGGCACAGATACGCAGTATTTT,CASGERGTDTQYF
TRBD2,many,TRBJ2-7,TRBV7-8,12,TGTGCCAGCTTCGGGGGGGCCTACGAGCAGTACTTC,CASFGGAYEQYF
NA,NA,TRBJ2-3,TRBV9,15,TGTGCCAGCAGCGTAGTAGACGGAGGGACGGGTGAGCAGTATTTT,CASSVVDGGTGEQYF
TRBD1,many,TRBJ2-7,TRBV9,15,TGTGCCAGCGGCAAAGGGACAGGGAGCTCCTACGAGCAGTACTTC,CASGKGTGSSYEQYF
NA,many,TRBJ2-1,TRBV11-2,12,TGTGCCAGCAGCTACCTCGCGGATGAGCAGTTCTTC,CASSYLADEQFF
NA,many,TRBJ2-3,TRBV12-3/TRBV12-4,14,TGTGCCAGCACATATGCACAAAGGGCAGATACGCAGTATTTT,CASTYAQRADTQYF
NA,many,TRBJ2-1,TRBV12-3/TRBV12-4,11,TGTGCCATAGGAGGGGGCAATGAGCAGTTCTTC,CAIGGGNEQFF
NA,many,TRBJ1-2,TRBV6-5,15,TGTGCCAGCAGTTACTCGATCCTGTCGGCTTGGGGCTACACCTTC,CASSYSILSAWGYTF
TRBD2,many,TRBJ2-1,TRBV6-1,14,TGTGCCAGCAGTGAAGGGGGAGGGCCGTGGGAGCAGTTCTTC,CASSEGGGPWEQFF
NA,medium-sized,TRBJ2-2,TRBV9,17,TGTGCCAGCAGCATCAACAGGGCGCCGGGGTACACCGGGGAGCTGTTTTTT,CASSINRAPGYTGELFF
NA,many,TRBJ1-2,TRBV5-1,15,TGCGCCAGCGGCCTTTCGGGCGGGGGGCATCACGGCTACACCTTC,CASGLSGGGHHGYTF
NA,many,TRBJ1-2,TRBV5-8,8,TGTGCCGCAGATGGCTACACCTTC,CAADGYTF
TRBD2,many,TRBJ2-7,TRBV20-1,13,TGCAGTGCTACTAGCGGGGCGGTTTACGAGCAGTACTTC,CSATSGAVYEQYF
NA,many,TRBJ2-2,TRBV5-1,15,TGCGCCAGCAGCTTTTGGACAGAGAACACCGGGGAGCTGTTTTTT,CASSFWTENTGELFF
NA,many,TRBJ1-5,TRBV5-1,16,TGCGCCAGCAGCTCTTTGGGATCGGGGGGCAATCAGCCCCAGCATTTT,CASSSLGSGGNQPQHF
NA,many,TRBJ2-2,TRBV20-1,13,TGCAGTGCTAAGCTAGGCGACACCGGGGAGCTGTTTTTT,CSAKLGDTGELFF
NA,many,TRBJ2-1,TRBV4-3,13,TGCGCCAGCAGCCAAGCTGAGGGGAATGAGCAGTTCTTC,CASSQAEGNEQFF
TRBD1,many,TRBJ1-2,TRBV5-1,15,TGCGCCAGCAGCTTGAGCGGGACAGGGTTTTATGGCTACACCTTC,CASSLSGTGFYGYTF
NA,many,TRBJ2-7,TRBV6-2/TRBV6-3,12,TGTGCCAGCACCGAAGGACCCTACGAGCAGTACTTC,CASTEGPYEQYF
TRBD1,many,TRBJ1-2,TRBV27,13,TGTGCCAGCGGCCCGGGCAGGGGGCATGGCTACACCTTC,CASGPGRGHGYTF
NA,many,TRBJ1-3,TRBV4-1,15,TGCGCCAGCAGCCCGGGACCCAACTCTGGAAACACCATATATTTT,CASSPGPNSGNTIYF
NA,many,TRBJ1-5,TRBV10-3,15,TGTGCCATCAGTGCGGTAGAAGGGGATGGTCAGCCCCAGCATTTT,CAISAVEGDGQPQHF
NA,many,TRBJ2-1,TRBV28,14,TGTGCCAGCAACTCGGGGGGCGCGGGCAATGAGCAGTTCTTC,CASNSGGAGNEQFF
TRBD1,many,TRBJ2-1,TRBV29-1,14,TGCAGCGTTGGAGAGACAGGGGTCTACAATGAGCAGTTCTTC,CSVGETGVYNEQFF